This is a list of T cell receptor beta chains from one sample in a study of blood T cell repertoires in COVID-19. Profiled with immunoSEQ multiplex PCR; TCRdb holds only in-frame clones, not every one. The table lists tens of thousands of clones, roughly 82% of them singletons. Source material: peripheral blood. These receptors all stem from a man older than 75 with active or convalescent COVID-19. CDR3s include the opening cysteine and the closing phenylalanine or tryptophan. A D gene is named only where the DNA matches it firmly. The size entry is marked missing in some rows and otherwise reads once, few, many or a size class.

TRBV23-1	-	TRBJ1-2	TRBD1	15	CASSQLNRGHYGYTF	TGCGCCAGCAGTCAATTGAACAGGGGGCACTATGGCTACACCTTC
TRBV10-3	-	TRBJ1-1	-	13	CAISPGENTEAFF	TGTGCCATCAGTCCCGGTGAGAACACTGAAGCTTTCTTT
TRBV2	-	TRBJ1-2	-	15	CASSDRVVANYGYTF	TGTGCCAGCAGTGACAGGGTCGTAGCTAACTATGGCTACACCTTC
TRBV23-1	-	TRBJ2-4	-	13	CASGPPAKNIQYF	TGCGCCAGCGGTCCTCCGGCCAAAAACATTCAGTACTTC
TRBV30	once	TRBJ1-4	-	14	CAWSWGDLNEKLFF	TGTGCCTGGAGTTGGGGGGACCTAAATGAAAAACTGTTTTTT
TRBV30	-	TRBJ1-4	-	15	CAWSVLLGTGEKLFF	TGTGCCTGGAGTGTATTATTGGGAACGGGAGAAAAACTGTTTTTT
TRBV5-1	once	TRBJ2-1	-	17	CASSLVASATSYNEQFF	TGCGCCAGCAGCTTGGTAGCTAGCGCGACCTCCTACAATGAGCAGTTCTTC
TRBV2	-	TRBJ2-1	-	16	CASPKRGRAPYNEQFF	TGTGCCAGCCCGAAAAGGGGGAGGGCCCCCTACAATGAGCAGTTCTTC
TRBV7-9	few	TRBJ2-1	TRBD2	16	CASSPLTSGRANEQFF	TGTGCCAGCAGCCCGTTGACTAGCGGGAGGGCCAATGAGCAGTTCTTC
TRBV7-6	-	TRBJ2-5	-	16	CASSLALADRGETQYF	TGTGCCAGCAGCTTAGCGCTCGCGGATAGGGGGGAGACCCAGTACTTC
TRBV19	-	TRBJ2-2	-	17	CASSTLPPRSDAGELFF	TGTGCCAGTAGTACCCTCCCCCCCCGGAGCGATGCCGGGGAGCTGTTTTTT
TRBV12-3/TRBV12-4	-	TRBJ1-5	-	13	CASSLGPDQPQHF	TGTGCCAGCAGTTTAGGGCCAGATCAGCCCCAGCATTTT
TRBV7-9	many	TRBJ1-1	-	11	CASSLTGEAFF	TGTGCCAGCAGCTTAACAGGGGAAGCTTTCTTT
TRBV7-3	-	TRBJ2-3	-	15	CASSSWSGSTDTQYF	TGTGCCAGCAGCTCTTGGAGCGGTAGCACAGATACGCAGTATTTT
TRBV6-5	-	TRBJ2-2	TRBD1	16	CASSYRDRVVPGELFF	TGTGCCAGCAGTTACCGGGACAGGGTCGTCCCCGGGGAGCTGTTTTTT
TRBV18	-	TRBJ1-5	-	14	CASSPLPGIQPQHF	TGTGCCAGCTCACCACTCCCAGGGATTCAGCCCCAGCATTTT
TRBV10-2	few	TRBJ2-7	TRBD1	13	CASRSTGSSEQYF	TGCGCCAGCAGATCGACAGGGTCTAGCGAGCAGTACTTC
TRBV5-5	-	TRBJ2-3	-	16	CASSLVSYGSTDTQYF	TGTGCCAGCAGCTTGGTTAGTTACGGGAGCACAGATACGCAGTATTTT
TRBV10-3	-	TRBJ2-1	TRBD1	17	CAISDRDRSGSYNEQFF	TGTGCCATCAGTGATCGGGACAGGTCGGGGTCCTACAATGAGCAGTTCTTC
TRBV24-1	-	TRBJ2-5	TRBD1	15	CATSVGTGGLETQYF	TGTGCCACCAGTGTCGGGACAGGGGGCTTGGAGACCCAGTACTTC
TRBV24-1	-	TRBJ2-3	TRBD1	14	CATRGTGRTDTQYF	TGTGCCACCAGGGGGACAGGGAGAACAGATACGCAGTATTTT
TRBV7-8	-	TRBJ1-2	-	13	CASSFQGKNGYTF	TGTGCCAGCAGCTTTCAGGGGAAGAATGGCTACACCTTC
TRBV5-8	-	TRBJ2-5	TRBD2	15	CASSDKPGLGETQYF	TGTGCCAGCAGCGACAAGCCGGGACTAGGGGAGACCCAGTACTTC
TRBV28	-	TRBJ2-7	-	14	CASSLPGGGGEQYF	TGTGCCAGCAGTCTCCCCGGTGGCGGTGGGGAGCAGTACTTC
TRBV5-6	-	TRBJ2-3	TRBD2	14	CASSPPSGGNTQYF	TGTGCCAGCAGCCCCCCCAGCGGGGGTAATACGCAGTATTTT
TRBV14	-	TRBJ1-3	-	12	CASSQVENTIYF	TGTGCCAGCAGCCAAGTAGAAAACACCATATATTTT
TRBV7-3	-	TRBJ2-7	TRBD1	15	CASSPQGDVPYEQYF	TGTGCCAGCAGCCCTCAGGGGGACGTACCCTACGAGCAGTACTTC
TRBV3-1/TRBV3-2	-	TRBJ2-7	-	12	CASSQVMSEQYF	TGTGCCAGCAGCCAAGTTATGTCCGAGCAGTACTTC
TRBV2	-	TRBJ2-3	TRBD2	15	CASSSTSGNADTQYF	TGTGCCAGCAGTTCTACTAGCGGGAATGCAGATACGCAGTATTTT
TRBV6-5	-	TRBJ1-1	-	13	CASGTPEQVGAFF	TGTGCCAGCGGGACACCAGAGCAAGTTGGAGCTTTCTTT
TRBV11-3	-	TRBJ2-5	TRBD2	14	CASSLRGYQETQYF	TGTGCCAGCAGCTTGCGGGGGTACCAAGAGACCCAGTACTTC